These 16 T cell receptor beta chains share one sample of origin, sequenced in a study of T cells in Graves' hyperthyroidism and ophthalmopathy. RNA transcripts were the template for amplifying TCR beta CDR3 regions. With the HTBI primer set, the TCR CDR3 went through a first round of RT-PCR. TCRdb reprocessed the multiplex PCR reads with MiXCR, giving one entry per CDR3 protein. The data show hundreds of thousands of distinct CDR3 sequences, roughly 17% seen once. Material for sequencing was blood. These receptors all stem from a woman aged 18-30 years with Graves' hyperthyroidism.

This clonotype has ten or more counts. The chain employs TRBV29-1 and TRBJ1-2; D ambiguous. The germline gives CDR1 SQVTM, CDR2 ANQGSEA. Between the trimmed V and J ends, which lost 5 bases and 3 bases, there was a span of 10 bases. The CDR3 runs to 12 residues. In DNA, the CDR3 is TGCAGCGTTTCCGGACTGTACTATGGCTACACCTTC. It is translated as CSVSGLYYGYTF.

This clonotype was seen a few times. The J gene is TRBJ1-2, the V gene TRBV11-2, with a possible D match to TRBD1 (6 bases). Deletions cut 8 bases from V and 1 base from J, with 20 bases between. Germline lookup yields CDR1 SGHAT and CDR2 FQNNGV. This CDR3 is 16 amino acids long. The chain's CDR3 is CASHPVRGALNYGYTF. CDR3 nucleotides: TGTGCCAGCCACCCCGTCCGGGGGGCCCTTAACTATGGCTACACCTTC.

This clonotype has only a few counts. The chain employs TRBV11-1 and TRBJ2-1; the D is unclear. Germline CDR1 reads SGHAT; CDR2 reads FQDESV (reference sequence). The CDR3 is 14 residues long. V dropped 3 bases and J dropped 5 bases, with 11 bases sitting between them. Here the CDR3 reads CASSFSSLHNEQFF. In DNA form, the CDR3 reads TGTGCCAGCAGCTTTAGCAGCCTACACAATGAGCAGTTCTTC.

This clonotype was found many times. The V gene is TRBV5-1, the J gene TRBJ2-7, with D possibly called TRBD1 or TRBD2 (7 bases each). This CDR3 has 15 residues. Trimming removed 0 bases at V and 5 bases at J, with 15 bases between. CDR1 and CDR2 from the germline V gene are SGHRS and YFSETQ. CDR3 sequence: CASSLAPQGRDEQYF. CDR3 DNA: TGCGCCAGCAGCTTGGCCCCACAGGGGAGGGACGAGCAGTACTTC.

The sample holds a few counts of this clonotype. One junction end disagrees with the germline gene, perhaps due to a read error. The rearrangement links TRBV7-2 to TRBJ2-3, with 7 bases identical to TRBD2. The CDR3 runs to 17 residues. Looked up from germline, CDR1 is SGHTA and CDR2 is FQGNSA. In DNA form, the CDR3 reads TGTGCCAGCGGCTTAGAGGCTAGCGGTTACCCCACAGATACGCAGTATTTT. The encoded protein is CASGLEASGYPTDTQYF.

This chain connects TRBV15 to TRBJ2-3; the D gene is possibly TRBD2 (6 bases). CDR1 LNHNV and CDR2 YYDKDF come from the germline V gene (reference sequence). The CDR3 spans 18 residues. The germline V and J ends were trimmed by 0 bases and 4 bases, with 20 bases remaining between them. This CDR3 is CATSRDDFTSLQPDTQYF. CDR3 nucleotide sequence: TGTGCCACCAGCAGAGATGATTTCACTAGCCTGCAGCCAGATACGCAGTATTTT.

In this sample, this clonotype turned up many times. The chain couples TRBV2 to TRBJ2-7; D unclear. The V end lost 3 bases, the J end lost 0 bases, and 9 bases lay between the germline ends. The CDR3 sequence is 14 residues long. From germline, CDR1 is SNHLY and CDR2 FYNNEI. The CDR3 region is CASSDAENSYEQYF. CDR3 DNA sequence: TGTGCCAGCAGTGACGCGGAGAACTCCTACGAGCAGTACTTC.

In this sample, this clonotype turned up a few times. The chain couples TRBV6-1 to TRBJ2-2, with 8 bases identical to TRBD2. V was clipped by 5 bases and J by 7 bases; unmatched bases: 9. CDR1 is MNHNS and CDR2 is SASEGT in the germline V gene. This CDR3 has 15 amino acids. Here the CDR3 DNA reads TGTGCCAGCAGTTCTACGGGAGGGGGGTTCGGGGAGCTGTTTTTT. Translated: CASSSTGGGFGELFF.

This clonotype was counted a few times. This chain uses TRBV30 with TRBJ1-3; TRBD1 might be the D (5 bases). Trimming took off 3 bases at V and 2 bases at J, with 8 bases between the two ends. The CDR3 is 13 amino acids. Germline CDR1 and CDR2: GTSNPN and SVGIG (reference sequence). CDR3 DNA sequence: TGTGCCTGGAGAGCGGGGCCTGGAAACACCATATATTTT. Protein sequence: CAWRAGPGNTIYF.

The chain combines TRBV5-4 with TRBJ2-5; either TRBD1 or TRBD2 may fit D (5 bases each). Trimming pared 0 bases from V and 2 bases from J, leaving 17 bases between. This CDR3 is 17 amino acids long. CDR1 SGHNT and CDR2 YYREEE come from the germline V gene (reference sequence). The CDR3 reads CASSLAMAGRGQETQYF. For the CDR3, the DNA is TGTGCCAGCAGCTTGGCCATGGCAGGGAGAGGGCAAGAGACCCAGTACTTC.

This clonotype occurred many times. CDR3 loop: CASSQVQMEAFF. In DNA form, the CDR3 reads TGTGCCAGCAGCCAAGTACAGATGGAAGCTTTCTTT. The V gene is TRBV14, the J gene TRBJ1-1, with D hard to call. The CDR3 is made up of 12 amino acids. The germline V gene encodes CDR1 SGHDN and CDR2 FVKESK. V dropped 1 base and J dropped 8 bases, with 8 bases sitting between them.

The J gene is TRBJ2-7, the V gene TRBV5-1; D remains ambiguous. Germline V gene data show CDR1 as SGHRS and CDR2 as YFSETQ. CDR3 length: 15 residues. V lost 1 base, J lost 2 bases, and 13 bases lay in between. CDR3 sequence: CASSLMLERPYEQYF. CDR3 DNA sequence: TGCGCCAGCAGCTTGATGTTGGAGCGACCCTACGAGCAGTACTTC.

The sample holds many counts of this clonotype. The chain links TRBV24-1 to TRBJ2-2; the D gene could be TRBD1 or TRBD2 (5 bases each). V was cut by 7 bases and J by 3 bases, with 11 bases left in between. This CDR3 comprises 14 residues. Germline V gene sequence: CDR1 KGHDR, CDR2 SFDVKD. CDR3 sequence reads: CATRRGEDTGELFF. The CDR3 DNA follows: TGTGCCACCAGGAGGGGTGAGGACACCGGGGAGCTGTTTTTT.

The chain joins TRBV5-1 to TRBJ1-4; D unresolved. The CDR3 spans 15 residues. From germline, CDR1 is SGHRS and CDR2 YFSETQ. V dropped 0 bases and J dropped 4 bases, with 10 bases sitting between them. The CDR3 here is CASSLEPRNNEKLFF. DNA of the CDR3: TGCGCCAGCAGCTTGGAACCTCGGAATAATGAAAAACTGTTTTTT.

This chain connects TRBV28 to TRBJ2-4, with a tentative D call TRBD2 (5 bases). Trimming pared 3 bases from V and 2 bases from J, leaving 11 bases between. The germline V gene has CDR1 MDHEN and CDR2 SYDVKM. This CDR3 spans 15 amino acids. DNA for the CDR3: TGTGCCAGCAGTTTTGGGGAGAAGTCCAAAAACATTCAGTACTTC. Its translation: CASSFGEKSKNIQYF.

This clonotype was seen only a few times. The V and J genes are TRBV3-1 and TRBJ2-7, with D unresolved. The CDR3 spans 12 residues. Per germline, CDR1 LGHDT and CDR2 YNNKEL (reference sequence). Trimming removed 3 bases at V and 3 bases at J, with 6 bases between. This CDR3 is CASSHAYYEQYF. The CDR3 nucleotides read TGTGCCAGCAGCCACGCTTACTACGAGCAGTACTTC.